This T cell receptor beta chain was recovered during a study of T cell clusters in autoimmune cytopenias. Overall study findings and caveats: No cluster-lack signature appeared between secondary cytopenia and chronic lymphocytic leukemia patients, apparently due to lymphoma masking. Primary autoimmune cytopenia patients appeared to lack physiological T cell clusters present in healthy donors.

To note about this clonotype: Its specificity is unknown.

One tube held mixed TRB-A and TRB-B primer pools for touch-down PCR. TCRdb reprocessed the multiplex PCR reads; each CDR3 protein has one entry and no DNA is given. This table lists roughly 10,000 distinct CDR3 sequences. Each sample's input was 250 to 300 ng genomic DNA, 35,000 to 40,000 genome equivalents. Germline CDR1 and CDR2: SGHTA and FQGNSA. CDR3 length: 16 residues. These sequences were also reported in another study, on T cell repertoires in aging, cancer and after chemotherapy. From that report: Over several months to years, re-sampled healthy donor repertoires clearly shared clones. The whole study produced a dataset of around 9 million TCR reads.

This TCR came from a human donor in good health. The rearrangement links TRBV7-2 to TRBJ2-4; TCRdb names TRBD1, which stays unverified in the absence of DNA. Sequencing input: peripheral blood. CDR3 residues: CASSLASQGAENIQYF.